The 4 T cell receptor beta chains below were found in one sample sequenced in a study of blood T cells in healthy people across ages. Primers used in a second PCR of roughly 7 to 11 cycles were a sample-barcoded 5' primer and a J-beta primer mix. In TCRdb, the 5' RACE reads were re-called with MiXCR into one record per CDR3 protein. The sample lists 1.6 million or so distinct CDR3 sequences, 30% to 40% occurring once. Sequences were obtained from blood. These receptors were taken from a woman in her thirties in good health.

A remark on this clonotype: Relative to the germline gene, one junction end is altered; a read error may explain this. The chain uses TRBV7-8 and TRBJ2-3; 9 bases fit TRBD2. The germline gives CDR1 SGHVS, CDR2 FQNEAQ. The CDR3 runs to 17 residues. CDR3 sequence (DNA): TGTGCCTGCAGCTTACGGCTGGCGGGGGGGCCGGTACATACGCAGTATTTT. Its protein product is CACSLRLAGGPVHTQYF.

As concerns this clonotype: This may arise from a read error, as a much more abundant clone is one base away. The V and J genes are TRBV29-1 and TRBJ2-5, with 10 bases that match TRBD1. The end of the DNA aligns better with TRBJ2-7, so the J call may be wrong. The CDR3 loop spans 11 amino acids. The germline gives CDR1 SQVTM, CDR2 ANQGSEA. The CDR3 here is CSATGGREQYF. The CDR3 region has the DNA TGCAGCGCGACAGGGGGCCGCGAGCAGTACTTC.

In DNA form, the CDR3 reads TGCGCCAGCAGGACCGGATCAGCTAGCGGGGTAACAGATACGCAGTATTTT. This translates into CASRTGSASGVTDTQYF. J is TRBJ2-3 and V is TRBV4-1; 9 bases align to TRBD2. This CDR3 has 17 residues. The J segment lost 3 bases and the V segment lost 6 bases, leaving 13 bases of the junction unmatched. The germline gives CDR1 MGHRA, CDR2 YSYEKL.

The chain combines TRBV7-8 with TRBJ2-1; D not resolved. Looked up from germline, CDR1 is SGHVS and CDR2 is FQNEAQ. V was clipped by 5 bases and J by 4 bases, with 9 bases between them. This CDR3 region has 13 residues. The CDR3 is CASSPVRYNEQFF. The CDR3 bases are TGTGCCAGCAGCCCAGTCAGGTACAATGAGCAGTTCTTC.